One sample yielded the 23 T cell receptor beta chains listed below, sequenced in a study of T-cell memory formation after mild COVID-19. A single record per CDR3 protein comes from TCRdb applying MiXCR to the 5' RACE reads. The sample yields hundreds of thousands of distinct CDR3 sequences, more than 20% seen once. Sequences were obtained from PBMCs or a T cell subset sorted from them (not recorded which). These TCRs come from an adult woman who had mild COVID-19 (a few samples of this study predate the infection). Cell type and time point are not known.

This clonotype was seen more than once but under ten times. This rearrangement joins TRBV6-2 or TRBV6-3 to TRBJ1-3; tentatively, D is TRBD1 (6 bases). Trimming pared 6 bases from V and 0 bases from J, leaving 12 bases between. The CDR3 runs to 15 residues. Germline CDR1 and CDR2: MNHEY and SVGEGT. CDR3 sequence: CASRIGQYSGNTIYF. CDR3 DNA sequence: TGTGCCAGCAGGATCGGACAGTACTCTGGAAACACCATATATTTT.

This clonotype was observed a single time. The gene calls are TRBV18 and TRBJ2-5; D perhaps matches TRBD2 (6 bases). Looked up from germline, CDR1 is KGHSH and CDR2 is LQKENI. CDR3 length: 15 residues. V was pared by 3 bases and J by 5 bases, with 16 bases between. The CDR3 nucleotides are TGTGCCAGCTCACCTATCCCGACTAGGAGGGAGACCCAGTACTTC. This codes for CASSPIPTRRETQYF.

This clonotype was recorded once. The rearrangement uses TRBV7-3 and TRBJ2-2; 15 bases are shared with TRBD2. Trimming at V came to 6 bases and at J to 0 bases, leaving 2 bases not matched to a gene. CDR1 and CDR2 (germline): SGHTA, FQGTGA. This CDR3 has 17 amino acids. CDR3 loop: CASSRTSGGANTGELFF. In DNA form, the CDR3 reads TGTGCCAGCAGTCGGACTAGCGGGGGGGCGAACACCGGGGAGCTGTTTTTT.

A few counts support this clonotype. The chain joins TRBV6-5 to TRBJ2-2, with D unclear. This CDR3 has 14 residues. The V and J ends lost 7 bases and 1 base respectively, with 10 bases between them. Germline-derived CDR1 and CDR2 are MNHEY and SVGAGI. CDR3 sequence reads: CASKTNQNTGELFF. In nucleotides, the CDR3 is TGTGCCAGCAAGACAAATCAGAACACCGGGGAGCTGTTTTTT.

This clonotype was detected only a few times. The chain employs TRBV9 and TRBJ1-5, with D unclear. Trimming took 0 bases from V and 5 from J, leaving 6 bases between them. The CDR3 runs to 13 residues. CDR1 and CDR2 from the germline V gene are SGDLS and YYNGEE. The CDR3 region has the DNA TGTGCCAGCAGCGTAGCTCCGGATCAGCCCCAGCATTTT. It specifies CASSVAPDQPQHF.

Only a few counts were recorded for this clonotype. CDR3 in DNA: TGTGCCAGCAGCTTATCCAGGGTAGGGACTGAAGCTTTCTTT. Encoded protein: CASSLSRVGTEAFF. The chain combines TRBV7-8 with TRBJ1-1, with a tentative D call TRBD1 (5 bases). V gave up 2 bases and J gave up 5 bases, with 12 bases separating them. CDR1 SGHVS and CDR2 FQNEAQ come from the germline V gene. The CDR3 extends over 14 amino acids.

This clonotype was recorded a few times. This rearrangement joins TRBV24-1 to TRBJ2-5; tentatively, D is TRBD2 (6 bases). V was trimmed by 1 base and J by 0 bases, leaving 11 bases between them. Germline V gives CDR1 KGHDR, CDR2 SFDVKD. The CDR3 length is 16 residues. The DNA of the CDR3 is TGTGCCACCAGTGATTTTTCACGGGGGTACCAAGAGACCCAGTACTTC. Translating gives CATSDFSRGYQETQYF.

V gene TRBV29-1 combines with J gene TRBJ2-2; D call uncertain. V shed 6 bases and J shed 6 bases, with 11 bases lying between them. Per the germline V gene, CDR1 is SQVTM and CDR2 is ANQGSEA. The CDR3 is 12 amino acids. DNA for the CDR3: TGCAGCGTGTCATTCCTCTCCGGGGAGCTGTTTTTT. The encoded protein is CSVSFLSGELFF.

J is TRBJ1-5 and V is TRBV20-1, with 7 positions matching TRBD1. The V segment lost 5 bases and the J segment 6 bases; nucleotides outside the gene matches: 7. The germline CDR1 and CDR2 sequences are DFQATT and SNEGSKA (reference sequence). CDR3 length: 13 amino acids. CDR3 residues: CSASRGRAQPQHF. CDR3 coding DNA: TGCAGTGCTTCCAGGGGGAGGGCTCAGCCCCAGCATTTT.

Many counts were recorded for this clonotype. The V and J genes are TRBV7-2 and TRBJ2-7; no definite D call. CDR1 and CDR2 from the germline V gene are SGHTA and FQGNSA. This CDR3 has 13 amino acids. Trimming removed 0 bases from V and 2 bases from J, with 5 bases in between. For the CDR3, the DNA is TGTGCCAGCAGCTTAGCGTCGCCCTACGAGCAGTACTTC. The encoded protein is CASSLASPYEQYF.

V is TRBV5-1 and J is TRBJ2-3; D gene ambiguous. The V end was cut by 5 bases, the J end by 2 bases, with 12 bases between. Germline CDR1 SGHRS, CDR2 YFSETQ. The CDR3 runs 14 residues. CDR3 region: CASRENLSTDTQYF. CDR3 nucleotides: TGCGCCAGCAGGGAGAACCTATCCACAGATACGCAGTATTTT.

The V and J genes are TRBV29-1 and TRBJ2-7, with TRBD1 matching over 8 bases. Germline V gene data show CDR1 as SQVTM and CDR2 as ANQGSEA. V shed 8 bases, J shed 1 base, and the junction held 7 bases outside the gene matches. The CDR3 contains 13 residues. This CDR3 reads CSFLTGASYEQYF. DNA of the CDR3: TGCAGCTTCCTGACAGGGGCATCCTACGAGCAGTACTTC.

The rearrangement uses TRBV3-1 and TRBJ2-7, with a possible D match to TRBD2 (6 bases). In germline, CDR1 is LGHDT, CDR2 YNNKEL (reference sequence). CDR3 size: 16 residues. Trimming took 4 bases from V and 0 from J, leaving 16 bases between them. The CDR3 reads CASSPGGGLISYEQYF. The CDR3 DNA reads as TGTGCCAGCAGCCCAGGAGGAGGGCTGATCTCCTACGAGCAGTACTTC.

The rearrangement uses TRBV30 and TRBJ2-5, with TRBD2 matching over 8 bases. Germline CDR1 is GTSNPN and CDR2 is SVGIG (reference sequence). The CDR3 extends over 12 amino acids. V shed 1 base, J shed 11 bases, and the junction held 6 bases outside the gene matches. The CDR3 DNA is TGTGCCTGGAGTGGACAGACTAGCGCTCAGTACTTC. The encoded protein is CAWSGQTSAQYF.

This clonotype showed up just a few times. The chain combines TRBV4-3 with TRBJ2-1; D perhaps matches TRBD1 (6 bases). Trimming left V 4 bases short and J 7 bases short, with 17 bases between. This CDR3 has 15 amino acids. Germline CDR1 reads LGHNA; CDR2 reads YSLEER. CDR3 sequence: CASSLRQAVLNEQFF. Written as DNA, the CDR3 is TGCGCCAGCAGCCTACGACAGGCCGTCTTGAATGAGCAGTTCTTC.

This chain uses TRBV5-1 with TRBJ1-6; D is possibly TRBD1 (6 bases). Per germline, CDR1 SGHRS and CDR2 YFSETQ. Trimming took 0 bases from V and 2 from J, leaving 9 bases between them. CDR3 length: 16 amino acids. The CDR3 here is CASSLGQDAYNSPLHF. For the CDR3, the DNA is TGCGCCAGCAGCTTGGGACAGGATGCCTATAATTCACCCCTCCACTTT. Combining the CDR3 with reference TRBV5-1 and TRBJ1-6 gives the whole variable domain KAGVTQTPRYLIKTRGQQVTLSCSPISGHRSVSWYQQTPGQGLQFLFEYFSETQRNKGNFPGRFSGRQFSNSRSEMNVSTLELGDSALYLCASSLGQDAYNSPLHFGNGTRLTVT.

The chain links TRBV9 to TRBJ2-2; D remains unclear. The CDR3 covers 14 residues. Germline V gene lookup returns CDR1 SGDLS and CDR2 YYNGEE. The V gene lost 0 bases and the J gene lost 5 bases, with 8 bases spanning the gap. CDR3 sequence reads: CASSVVGQTGELFF. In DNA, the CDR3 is TGTGCCAGCAGCGTAGTTGGGCAAACCGGGGAGCTGTTTTTT.

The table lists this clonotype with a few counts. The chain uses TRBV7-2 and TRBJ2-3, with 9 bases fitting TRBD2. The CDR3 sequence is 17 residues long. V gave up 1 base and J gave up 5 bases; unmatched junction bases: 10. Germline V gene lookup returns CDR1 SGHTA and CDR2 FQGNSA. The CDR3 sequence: CASSLVGTSKIVDTQYF. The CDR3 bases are TGTGCCAGCAGCTTAGTCGGGACTAGCAAAATAGTAGATACGCAGTATTTT.

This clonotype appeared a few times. CDR3 amino acids: CASSVGPGTSGSTDTQYF. CDR3 bases: TGTGCCAGCAGCGTAGGACCCGGGACTAGCGGTAGCACAGATACGCAGTATTTT. The rearrangement joins TRBV9 to TRBJ2-3; 11 positions match TRBD2. J gave up 0 bases and V 0 bases, and 6 bases lay outside the gene matches. Per the germline V gene, CDR1 is SGDLS and CDR2 is YYNGEE. This CDR3 spans 18 amino acids.

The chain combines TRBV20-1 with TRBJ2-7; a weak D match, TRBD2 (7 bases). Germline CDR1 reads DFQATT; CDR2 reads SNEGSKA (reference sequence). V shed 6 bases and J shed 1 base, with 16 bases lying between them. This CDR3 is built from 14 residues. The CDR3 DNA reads TGCAGTGCCCTTAGTCGGGGGGCATCCTACGAGCAGTACTTC. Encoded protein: CSALSRGASYEQYF.

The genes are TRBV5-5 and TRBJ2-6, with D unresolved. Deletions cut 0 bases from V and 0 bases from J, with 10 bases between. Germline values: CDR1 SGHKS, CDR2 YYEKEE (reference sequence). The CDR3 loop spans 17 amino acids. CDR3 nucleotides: TGTGCCAGCAGCTTGGCGATAGGATACTCTGGGGCCAACGTCCTGACTTTC. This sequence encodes CASSLAIGYSGANVLTF.

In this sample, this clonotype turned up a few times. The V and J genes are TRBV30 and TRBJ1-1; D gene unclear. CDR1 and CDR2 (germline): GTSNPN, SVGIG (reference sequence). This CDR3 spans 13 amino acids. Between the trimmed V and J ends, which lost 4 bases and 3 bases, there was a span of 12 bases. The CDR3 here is CAWKRYADTEAFF. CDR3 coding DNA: TGTGCCTGGAAAAGGTATGCTGACACTGAAGCTTTCTTT.

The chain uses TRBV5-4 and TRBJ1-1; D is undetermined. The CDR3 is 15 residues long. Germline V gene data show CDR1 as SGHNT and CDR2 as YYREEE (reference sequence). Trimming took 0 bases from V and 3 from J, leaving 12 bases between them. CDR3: CASSLVELSDTEAFF. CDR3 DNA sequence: TGTGCCAGCAGCTTGGTCGAGCTATCTGACACTGAAGCTTTCTTT.